This TCR beta chain derives from a study of technical replicates of blood from a few donors. The V and J ends lost 5 bases and 8 bases, in that order; junction bases with no gene match: 5. CDR3 size: 14 residues. The germline V gene encodes CDR1 LNHDA and CDR2 SQIVND (reference sequence). Produced via immunoSEQ multiplex PCR; TCRdb's table is partial and in-frame only. This table has 98,000 or so clones, 90% to 96% appearing once. Material: T cells isolated from PBMCs. This sequence was found in a human donor in good health. The rearrangement links TRBV19 to TRBJ1-4; 10 nucleotides align to TRBD1. This chain's CDR3 is CASSDRGQEEKLFF. The CDR3 DNA reads as TGTGCCAGTAGTGACAGGGGGCAGGAGGAAAAACTGTTTTTT.